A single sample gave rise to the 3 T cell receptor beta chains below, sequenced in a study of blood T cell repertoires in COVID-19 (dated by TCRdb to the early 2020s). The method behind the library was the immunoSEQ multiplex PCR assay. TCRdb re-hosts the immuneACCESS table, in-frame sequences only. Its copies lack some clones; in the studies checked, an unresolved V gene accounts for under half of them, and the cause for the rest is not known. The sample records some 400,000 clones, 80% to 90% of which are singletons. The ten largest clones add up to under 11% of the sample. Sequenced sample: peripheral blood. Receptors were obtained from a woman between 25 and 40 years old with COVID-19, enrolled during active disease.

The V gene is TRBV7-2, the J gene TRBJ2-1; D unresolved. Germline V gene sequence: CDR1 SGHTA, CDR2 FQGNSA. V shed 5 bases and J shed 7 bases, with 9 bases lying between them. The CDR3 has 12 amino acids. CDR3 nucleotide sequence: TGTGCCAGCAGCAAGAGCGTTAATGAGCAGTTCTTC. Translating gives CASSKSVNEQFF.

Here the CDR3 reads CASSYFAGAAPNEQFF. The CDR3 nucleotides are TGTGCCAGCAGTTACTTCGCGGGAGCGGCCCCCAATGAGCAGTTCTTC. The gene calls are TRBV6-2 or TRBV6-3 and TRBJ2-1; 7 bases fit TRBD2. J was trimmed by 6 bases and V by 1 base; bases with no gene match: 9. This CDR3 region has 16 residues. The germline CDR1 and CDR2 sequences are MNHEY and SVGEGT.

The CDR3 DNA follows: TGCAGCGTCCGACAGGGGGTTCAAGAGACCCAGTACTTC. Translating it yields CSVRQGVQETQYF. The chain employs TRBV29-1 and TRBJ2-5; 9 nucleotides match TRBD1. V lost 6 bases to trimming and J lost 2 bases; unmatched junction nucleotides: 4. This CDR3 contains 13 residues. CDR1 is SQVTM and CDR2 is ANQGSEA in the germline V gene.